This is a list of T cell receptor beta chains from one sample in a study of shared T cell receptors in the human thymus. TCRdb's copy holds only in-frame clones and misses some; the assay was immunoSEQ multiplex PCR. The sample has approximately 730,000 clones; 70% to 90% are singletons. These data are also associated with another study on human thymus T cells.

Sequencing used thymocytes. All receptors derive from a girl less than two years old with a congenital heart defect. Each CDR3 is given with its conserved first and last residue. D genes are given only for firm matches. Size is stated for part of the rows, as once, few or many counts, or as a class when the clone is expanded.

abundance	v_gene	d_gene	j_gene	CDR3nt	CDR3aa
NA	TRBV10-3	TRBD1	TRBJ1-2	TGTGCCATCAGGGGGGACAGGGAGAACTATGGCTACACCTTC	CAIRGDRENYGYTF
NA	TRBV2	NA	TRBJ2-2	TGTGCCAGCAATCGACAGGCCGGGGAGCTGTTTTTT	CASNRQAGELFF
NA	TRBV6-1	NA	TRBJ2-1	TGTGCCAGCAGACTGGGACTTCTACACAATGAGCAGTTCTTC	CASRLGLLHNEQFF
NA	TRBV4-2	NA	TRBJ2-7	TGTGCCAGCAGCCCTCAACCAGCAGGTCCTGGCGAGCAGTACTTC	CASSPQPAGPGEQYF
NA	TRBV9	TRBD2	TRBJ2-3	TGTGCCAGCAGCCCCCGGACTAGCGGGGGGGTATTTACGCAGTATTTT	CASSPRTSGGVFTQYF
NA	TRBV7-8	NA	TRBJ1-2	TGTGCCAGCGCCTCGGGGGGGGATAACTATGGCTACACCTTC	CASASGGDNYGYTF
once	TRBV10-3	TRBD1	TRBJ1-2	TGTGCCATCTGGACAGGGGGCCGCTTTTCCTATGGCTACACCTTC	CAIWTGGRFSYGYTF
NA	TRBV2	NA	TRBJ1-5	TGTGCCAGCAGTGAAGGGCACAGGGAAGAGCCCCAGCATTTT	CASSEGHREEPQHF
few	TRBV28	NA	TRBJ1-1	TGTGCCAGCAGTTTATCCCTGCGGGGGGAAGTGATGAACACTGAAGCTTTCTTT	CASSLSLRGEVMNTEAFF
once	TRBV27	TRBD1	TRBJ1-2	TGTGCCAGCAGTGGGCCGGGACAGGGGGGAGGAGGCTACACCTTC	CASSGPGQGGGGYTF
NA	TRBV15	TRBD2	TRBJ2-1	TGTGCCACCAGCCGCGGGGGGGTCCCTTACAATGAGCAGTTCTTC	CATSRGGVPYNEQFF
NA	TRBV14	TRBD1	TRBJ2-3	TGTGCCAGCAGCGAAGAACAGGGGCAAACAGATACGCAGTATTTT	CASSEEQGQTDTQYF
NA	TRBV18	NA	TRBJ2-1	TGTGCCAGCTCGTACCGAGATAACAGCTCCTACAATGAGCAGTTCTTC	CASSYRDNSSYNEQFF
NA	TRBV6-6	NA	TRBJ1-3	TGTGCCAGCAGTCTCCCCCGGGGGACTGGAAACACCATATATTTT	CASSLPRGTGNTIYF
NA	TRBV5-6	NA	TRBJ1-5	TGTGCCAGCAGCTTGGGACACACGTATTCGGGCAATCAGCCCCAGCATTTT	CASSLGHTYSGNQPQHF
NA	TRBV5-5	NA	TRBJ1-5	TGTGCCAGCAGCTTGGCCTGGGAGAGCAATCAGCCCCAGCATTTT	CASSLAWESNQPQHF
NA	TRBV4-1	NA	TRBJ2-5	TGCGCCAGCAGCCAACAACCTAGAGGCGGTAAGGAGACCCAGTACTTC	CASSQQPRGGKETQYF
NA	TRBV28	TRBD2	TRBJ2-3	TGTGCCAGCAGTTGGACTAGCGGGGGCCTCACAGATACGCAGTATTTT	CASSWTSGGLTDTQYF
NA	TRBV7-8	TRBD1	TRBJ2-1	TGTGCCAGCAGCTCCTCCAGGGGGACGTCTTATGAGCAGTTCTTC	CASSSSRGTSYEQFF
NA	TRBV5-8	NA	TRBJ2-7	TGTGCCAGCAGCTTTAACAGGCGCGGGGATAACTACGAGCAGTACTTC	CASSFNRRGDNYEQYF
once	TRBV5-1	TRBD2	TRBJ2-7	TGCGCCAGCAGCCATAAGGCGGGGGTCAACGAGCAGTACTTC	CASSHKAGVNEQYF
NA	TRBV10-2	NA	TRBJ1-1	TGCGCCAGCAGTGGAGGGGGAATGAACACTGAAGCTTTCTTT	CASSGGGMNTEAFF
NA	TRBV4-2	TRBD2	TRBJ2-6	TGTGCCAGCAGCCAACTGAGCCTGACTAGCGGGGAGAAGAACGTCTCTGGGGCCAACGTCCTGACTTTC	CASSQLSLTSGEKNVSGANVLTF
NA	TRBV7-9	TRBD1	TRBJ1-5	TGTGCCAGCAGCTCCGGACAGGGACTAAATCAGCCCCAGCATTTT	CASSSGQGLNQPQHF
NA	TRBV7-4	TRBD1	TRBJ1-1	TGTGCCAGCAGCTTGGGCCGCAGGGGGATGAACACTGAAGCTTTCTTT	CASSLGRRGMNTEAFF
NA	TRBV19	NA	TRBJ1-5	TGTGCCAGTAGGCGGGGATTCGACCAGCCCCAGCATTTT	CASRRGFDQPQHF
few	TRBV7-9	TRBD1	TRBJ1-1	TGTGCCAGCAGCAACCCCAGGGGGCTGGAGAACACTGAAGCTTTCTTT	CASSNPRGLENTEAFF
NA	TRBV7-8	TRBD2	TRBJ2-1	TGTGCCAGCAGCCGACCTTGGACTAGCGGGGGTCATAAGTTCTTC	CASSRPWTSGGHKFF
NA	TRBV9	TRBD2	TRBJ2-1	TGTGCCAGCAGCGTTTACGGGGGGGAGTTTAGGGATGAGCAGTTCTTC	CASSVYGGEFRDEQFF
few	TRBV6-5	NA	TRBJ2-5	TGTGCCAGCAGTCGGTACCAAGAGACCCAGTACTTC	CASSRYQETQYF
NA	TRBV19	TRBD1	TRBJ2-3	TGTGCCAGTAAAGGGACAGGGAGCACAGATACGCAGTATTTT	CASKGTGSTDTQYF
NA	TRBV19	NA	TRBJ1-3	TGTGCCAGTAGAACCCCTTCGACATTGGGAAACACCATATATTTT	CASRTPSTLGNTIYF
NA	TRBV2	TRBD2	TRBJ2-3	TGTGCCAGCAGTGAAGGCGTCGCGGGGGGGTTAACAGATACGCAGTATTTT	CASSEGVAGGLTDTQYF
NA	TRBV11-2	NA	TRBJ2-3	TGTGCCACTCGTCCAGCGGCGGTAGATACGCAGTATTTT	CATRPAAVDTQYF
NA	TRBV10-3	NA	TRBJ1-6	TGTGCCATCACCGAGACAGGTCATTCACCCCTCCACTTT	CAITETGHSPLHF
NA	TRBV4-1	TRBD1	TRBJ1-2	TGCGCCAGCAGCCCACCGCACCAACAGGGGCCGTATGGCTACACCTTC	CASSPPHQQGPYGYTF
NA	TRBV28	NA	TRBJ1-4	TGTGCCAGCAGTTTCCACCCCGAGGGTACAACTAATGAAAAACTGTTTTTT	CASSFHPEGTTNEKLFF
NA	TRBV2	TRBD2	TRBJ2-1	TGTGCCAGCAAGGTTGAGCCGATTTATATAGGCGGGGGGGTATACAATGAGCAGTTCTTC	CASKVEPIYIGGGVYNEQFF
NA	TRBV15	NA	TRBJ1-1	TGTGCCACCAGCAGAGATGTAACAGGCAGGAACACTGAAGCTTTCTTT	CATSRDVTGRNTEAFF